This TCR beta chain was observed in a study of blood T cell repertoires in COVID-19. Study in general: There were acute and convalescent COVID-19 samples, and they came from the United States, Italy and Spain. T cells, B-cell-depleted T cells, or PBMCs supplied cDNA or gDNA.

In the authors' methods: For nucleated cells, counts were estimated from reference gene primer amplification. This table comes from immunoSEQ multiplex PCR, and its TCRdb copy is limited to in-frame clones, with some not included. The V and J calls and clone size are taken from that table; D and trimming were inferred from the DNA. The sample has about 220,000 clones, 82% seen once. Recruited during active infection, patients (from Seattle) were subsequently followed longitudinally. This clonotype was sampled from a woman aged 70-85 years with COVID-19, enrolled during active disease. Sequencing was done on a sample of peripheral blood.

Written as DNA, the CDR3 is TGTGCCAGCCCAGGAAATTCACCCCTCCACTTT. As protein: CASPGNSPLHF. The gene calls are TRBV19 and TRBJ1-6; no reliable D call. The CDR3 has 11 amino acids. Trimming left V 9 bases short and J 7 bases short, with 7 bases between. Per germline, CDR1 LNHDA and CDR2 SQIVND (reference sequence).